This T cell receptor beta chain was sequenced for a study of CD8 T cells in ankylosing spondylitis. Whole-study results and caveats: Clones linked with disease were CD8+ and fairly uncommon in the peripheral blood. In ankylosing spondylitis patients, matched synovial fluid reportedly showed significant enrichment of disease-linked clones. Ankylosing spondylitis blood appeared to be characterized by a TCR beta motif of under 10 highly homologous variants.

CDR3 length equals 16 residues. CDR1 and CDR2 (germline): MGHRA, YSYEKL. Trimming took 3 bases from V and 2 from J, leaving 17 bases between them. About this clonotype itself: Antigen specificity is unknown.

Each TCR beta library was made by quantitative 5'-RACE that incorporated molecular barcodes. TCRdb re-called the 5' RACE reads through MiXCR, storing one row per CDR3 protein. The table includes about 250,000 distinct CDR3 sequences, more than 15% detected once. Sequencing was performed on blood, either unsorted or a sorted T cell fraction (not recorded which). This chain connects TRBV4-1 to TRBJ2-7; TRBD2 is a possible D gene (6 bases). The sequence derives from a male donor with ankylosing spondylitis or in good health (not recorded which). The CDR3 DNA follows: TGCGCCAGCAGCCAGGGCCTTGGAGGGGCGCCCTACGAGCAGTACTTC. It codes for CASSQGLGGAPYEQYF.